These 25 T cell receptor beta chains originate from one sample sequenced in a study of shared clonotypes between healthy human individuals. Using immunoSEQ multiplex PCR, the repertoire was profiled, and TCRdb retains in-frame clones only, with some absent. The profile shows roughly 640,000 clones, roughly 70% of them singletons. The sequencing sample was made of memory CD4+ T cells sorted from blood. The subset denotes: CD45RA-negative fraction. The origin of the receptors is a young woman in good health.

In nucleotides, the CDR3 is TGTGCCAGCAGTGAGATATCCGGGGGAAACACCATATATTTT. Residues: CASSEISGGNTIYF. The J gene is TRBJ1-3, the V gene TRBV25-1; D not certain. The CDR3 extends over 14 amino acids. CDR1 and CDR2 from the germline V gene are MGHDK and SYGVNS. V lost 3 bases and J lost 4, with 10 bases in between.

This clone was seen once. The rearrangement links TRBV7-9 to TRBJ1-1; 7 bases match TRBD1. V gave up 0 bases and J gave up 1 base; unmatched junction bases: 2. This CDR3 comprises 15 residues. Germline V gene lookup returns CDR1 SEHNR and CDR2 FQNEAQ (reference sequence). CDR3 residues: CASSLAGQRNTEAFF. In DNA form, the CDR3 reads TGTGCCAGCAGCTTAGCGGGACAGCGGAACACTGAAGCTTTCTTT.

DNA of the CDR3: TGTGCCAGCAGCCCAGTAGCGGGAACGGCCTACGAGCAGTACTTC. Translation gives CASSPVAGTAYEQYF. The V gene is TRBV11-2, the J gene TRBJ2-7; TRBD2 aligns across 8 bases. Germline assignment: CDR1 SGHAT and CDR2 FQNNGV. The CDR3 length is 15 residues. The junction had 8 bases not matched to a gene; V was cut back by 5 bases and J by 2 bases.

This clone has only one observation. This chain joins TRBV5-6 and TRBJ2-3, with 7 nucleotides matching TRBD2. This CDR3 has 15 amino acids. Germline-derived CDR1 and CDR2 are SGHDT and YYEEEE. J was trimmed by 2 bases and V by 1 base; bases with no gene match: 4. Written as DNA, the CDR3 is TGTGCCAGCAGCTTGTTAGCGGGCCCCACAGATACGCAGTATTTT. Amino acids: CASSLLAGPTDTQYF.

This chain uses TRBV11-1 with TRBJ2-3, with 7 nucleotides matching TRBD2. The CDR3 is made up of 16 amino acids. Unmatched junction bases numbered 7, after V lost 4 bases and J lost 0 bases. CDR1 and CDR2 from the germline V gene are SGHAT and FQDESV (reference sequence). CDR3 bases: TGTGCCAGCAGCTCTTATAGCGGGTCTAGCACAGATACGCAGTATTTT. Its translation is CASSSYSGSSTDTQYF.

The chain uses TRBV19 and TRBJ1-2, with a tentative D call TRBD1 (5 bases). The CDR3 totals 14 residues. Germline loops: CDR1 LNHDA, CDR2 SQIVND (reference sequence). Between the trimmed V and J ends, which lost 3 bases and 3 bases, there was a span of 11 bases. CDR3 in DNA: TGTGCCAGTAGTATGGTCAGGGCCCACTATGGCTACACCTTC. It encodes CASSMVRAHYGYTF.

V gene TRBV6-6 combines with J gene TRBJ1-4; D may be TRBD1 (6 bases). The germline V gene has CDR1 MNHNY and CDR2 SVGAGI (reference sequence). There are 14 residues in the CDR3. Trimming took 5 bases from V and 2 from J, leaving 9 bases between them. The DNA of the CDR3 is TGTGCCAGCAGTAAGGGGGGCACTAATGAAAAACTGTTTTTT. Translated, it gives CASSKGGTNEKLFF.

As DNA, the CDR3 is TGTGCCAGCAGCTTACAGGGGGTTACCTACGAGCAGTACTTC. Encoded protein: CASSLQGVTYEQYF. The V and J genes are TRBV6-1 and TRBJ2-7; 8 positions match TRBD1. This CDR3 has 14 amino acids. V trimming: 6 bases; J trimming: 2 bases; junction bases outside the gene matches: 6. In germline, CDR1 is MNHNS, CDR2 SASEGT.

This chain connects TRBV19 to TRBJ1-3, with D maybe TRBD1 (6 bases). Germline CDR1 reads LNHDA; CDR2 reads SQIVND (reference sequence). The length of the CDR3 is 16 residues. Trimming removed 5 bases at V and 5 bases at J, with 19 bases between. CDR3: CASSLPTGTHRNTIYF. For the CDR3, the DNA is TGTGCCAGTAGTCTTCCGACCGGGACACATAGAAACACCATATATTTT.

The chain links TRBV7-8 to TRBJ2-7; 10 bases are shared with TRBD2. Germline V CDR1 and CDR2: SGHVS, FQNEAQ. V lost 1 base and J lost 6; bases outside the gene matches: 6. The CDR3 sequence is 15 residues long. CDR3 region: CASSLVLAGVGEQYF. DNA of the CDR3: TGTGCCAGCAGCTTAGTGCTAGCGGGAGTAGGCGAGCAGTACTTC.

This clone has only a few counts. The V and J genes are TRBV6-5 and TRBJ1-5; no clear D gene. Trimming left V 7 bases short and J 1 base short, with 11 bases between. The CDR3 is 14 amino acids. The germline V gene encodes CDR1 MNHEY and CDR2 SVGAGI. CDR3 DNA sequence: TGTGCCAGCAAATCCGGTTCAAGCAATCAGCCCCAGCATTTT. Encoded protein: CASKSGSSNQPQHF.

This sequence joins TRBV6-5 and TRBJ2-7; tentatively, D is TRBD1 or TRBD2 (6 bases each). Germline CDR1 MNHEY, CDR2 SVGAGI. Trimming cost V 6 bases and J 0 bases, with 12 bases left between them. The CDR3 runs to 14 residues. CDR3: CASSRGGGSYEQYF. The DNA of the CDR3 is TGTGCCAGCAGCAGAGGAGGGGGCTCCTACGAGCAGTACTTC.

V is TRBV7-2 and J is TRBJ2-4; 7 bases are shared with TRBD2. Germline V gene lookup returns CDR1 SGHTA and CDR2 FQGNSA. The CDR3 sequence is 16 residues long. The V segment lost 0 bases and the J segment 1 base; nucleotides outside the gene matches: 3. The CDR3 DNA is TGTGCCAGCAGCTTAGCGCTGGGAGGGGCCAAAAACATTCAGTACTTC. It codes for CASSLALGGAKNIQYF.

The rearrangement links TRBV5-4 to TRBJ2-7, with D possibly being TRBD2 (6 bases). The CDR3 has 15 amino acids. CDR1 and CDR2 (germline): SGHNT, YYREEE (reference sequence). V was shortened by 6 bases and J by 0 bases, with 16 bases between the two germline ends. The CDR3 region has the DNA TGTGCCAGCACCCCACCCGGGAGAAGCTCCTACGAGCAGTACTTC. The encoded protein is CASTPPGRSSYEQYF.

This clone was observed once. Germline is not matched at one junction end, which may reflect a read error. This CDR3 is also generated by other DNA sequences in the sample. V usage is TRBV9 and J usage is TRBJ2-7; D uncertain. Germline assignment: CDR1 SGDLS and CDR2 YYNGEE. The length of the CDR3 is 13 residues. CDR3 nucleotide sequence: TGTGCCAGCAGCGTAGACGTATCCTACGAGCAGTACTTT. This translates into CASSVDVSYEQYF.

This chain links TRBV5-1 with TRBJ1-1; no reliable D call. Trimming pared 0 bases from V and 1 base from J, leaving 10 bases between. This CDR3 has 15 residues. Germline CDR1 is SGHRS and CDR2 is YFSETQ. CDR3 coding DNA: TGCGCCAGCAGCTTGGAGGGCAGACCGAACACTGAAGCTTTCTTT. Encoded protein: CASSLEGRPNTEAFF.

A few counts support this clone. The rearrangement joins TRBV19 to TRBJ1-1; 7 bases agree with TRBD1. Germline V CDR1 and CDR2: LNHDA, SQIVND (reference sequence). The junction had 8 bases not matched to a gene; V was cut back by 9 bases and J by 4 bases. This CDR3 spans 13 amino acids. CDR3 loop: CASGKPGGTEAFF. The CDR3 bases are TGTGCCAGCGGAAAACCAGGGGGCACTGAAGCTTTCTTT.

This clone appeared a few times. V usage is TRBV6-4 and J usage is TRBJ2-3; TRBD1 matches 10 bases. CDR1 MRHNA and CDR2 SNTAGT come from the germline V gene. The V and J ends lost 2 bases and 5 bases, in that order; junction bases with no gene match: 1. The CDR3 runs 14 residues. CDR3 sequence (DNA): TGTGCCAGCAGTGACGGACAGGGGGGAGATACGCAGTATTTT. Translating gives CASSDGQGGDTQYF.

Concerning this clone itself: Other DNA sequences in the sample encode the same CDR3. This chain uses TRBV15 with TRBJ2-3; D is perhaps TRBD2 (7 bases). This CDR3 spans 15 amino acids. Germline-derived CDR1 and CDR2 are LNHNV and YYDKDF (reference sequence). Trimming took 2 bases from V and 2 from J, leaving 11 bases between them. The CDR3 loop reads CATSRQGTITDTQYF. CDR3 sequence (DNA): TGTGCCACCAGCAGACAGGGGACTATCACAGATACGCAGTATTTT.

This clone appeared once. The rearrangement links TRBV7-9 to TRBJ2-2, with 11 bases matching TRBD1. The CDR3 length is 15 residues. The V gene end was trimmed by 7 bases and the J gene end by 3 bases; junction bases not matched to a gene: 4. Germline V gene lookup returns CDR1 SEHNR and CDR2 FQNEAQ (reference sequence). The CDR3 coding sequence is TGTGCCAGCACCTCGGACAGGGGGCACACCGGGGAGCTGTTTTTT. Translated, it gives CASTSDRGHTGELFF.

This CDR3 reads CASSMSSGYYEQYF. As DNA, the CDR3 is TGTGCCAGTAGTATGTCCAGCGGATACTACGAGCAGTACTTC. The chain links TRBV19 to TRBJ2-7, with TRBD2 as a possible D gene (5 bases). The CDR3 loop spans 14 amino acids. The germline CDR1 and CDR2 sequences are LNHDA and SQIVND (reference sequence). Trimming took 3 bases from V and 3 from J, leaving 12 bases between them.

The chain carries TRBV28 and TRBJ2-7; 8 nucleotides match TRBD1. With V trimmed by 3 bases and J by 4 bases, 5 bases remained unmatched. Germline V gene data show CDR1 as MDHEN and CDR2 as SYDVKM. The CDR3 sequence is 14 residues long. The DNA for the CDR3 is TGTGCCAGCAGTTTTCCAGGGGGCAAATACGAGCAGTACTTC. It translates to CASSFPGGKYEQYF.

This clone was observed a few times. This rearrangement joins TRBV29-1 to TRBJ2-3, with 10 bases that match TRBD2. J gave up 2 bases and V 0 bases, and 5 bases lay outside the gene matches. The CDR3 is 16 residues long. CDR1 and CDR2 (germline): SQVTM, ANQGSEA. This chain's CDR3 is CSVEDLSGRATDTQYF. The CDR3 DNA follows: TGCAGCGTTGAAGATCTGAGCGGGAGGGCCACAGATACGCAGTATTTT.

The V and J genes are TRBV30 and TRBJ2-1, with 8 bases fitting TRBD2. The CDR3 consists of 14 residues. Trimming at V came to 5 bases and at J to 8 bases, leaving 11 bases not matched to a gene. Germline values: CDR1 GTSNPN, CDR2 SVGIG (reference sequence). CDR3 loop: CAWGGGGRLDEQFF. The CDR3 DNA sequence: TGTGCCTGGGGCGGAGGCGGGAGGTTGGATGAGCAGTTCTTC.

CDR3 in amino acids: CASSQAPPSGRTTDTQYF. The CDR3, as DNA: TGCGCCAGCAGCCAGGCTCCCCCTAGCGGGAGGACAACAGATACGCAGTATTTT. The chain combines TRBV4-1 with TRBJ2-3; TRBD2 matches at 11 bases. The CDR3 totals 18 residues. The germline V gene encodes CDR1 MGHRA and CDR2 YSYEKL. V lost 3 bases to trimming and J lost 3 bases; unmatched junction nucleotides: 11.